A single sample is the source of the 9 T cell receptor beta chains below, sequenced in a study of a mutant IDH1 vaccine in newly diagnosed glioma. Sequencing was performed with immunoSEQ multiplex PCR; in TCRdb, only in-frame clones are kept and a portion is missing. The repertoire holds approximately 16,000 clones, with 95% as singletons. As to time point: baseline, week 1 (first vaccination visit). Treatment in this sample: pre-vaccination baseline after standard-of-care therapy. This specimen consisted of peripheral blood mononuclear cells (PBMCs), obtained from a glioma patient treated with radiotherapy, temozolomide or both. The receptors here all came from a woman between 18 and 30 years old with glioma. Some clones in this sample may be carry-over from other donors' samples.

As DNA, the CDR3 is TGTGCCAGCAGCCTGAAGACAGGGACCATAGTCCAGGAGACCCAGTACTTC. Its translation: CASSLKTGTIVQETQYF. V and J are TRBV11-3 and TRBJ2-5; 7 bases are a match to TRBD1. CDR1 and CDR2 (germline): SGHNT, YENEEA. CDR3 length equals 17 residues. The V segment lost 5 bases and the J segment 5 bases; nucleotides outside the gene matches: 17.

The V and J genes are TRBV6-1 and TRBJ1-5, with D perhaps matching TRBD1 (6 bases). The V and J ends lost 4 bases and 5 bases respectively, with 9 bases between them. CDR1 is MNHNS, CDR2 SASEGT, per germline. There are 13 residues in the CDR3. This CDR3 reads CASSADSYQPQHF. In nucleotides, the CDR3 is TGTGCCAGCAGTGCGGACAGCTATCAGCCCCAGCATTTT.

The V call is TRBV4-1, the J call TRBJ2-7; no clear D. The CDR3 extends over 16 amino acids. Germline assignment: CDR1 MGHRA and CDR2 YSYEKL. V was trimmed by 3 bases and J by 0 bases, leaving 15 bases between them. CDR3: CASSQVQALSSYEQYF. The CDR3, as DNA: TGCGCCAGCAGCCAGGTTCAGGCCCTTAGCTCCTACGAGCAGTACTTC.

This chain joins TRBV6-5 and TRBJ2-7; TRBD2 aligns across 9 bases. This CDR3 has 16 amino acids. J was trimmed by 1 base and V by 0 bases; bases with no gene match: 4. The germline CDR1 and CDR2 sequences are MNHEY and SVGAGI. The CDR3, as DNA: TGTGCCAGCAGTTACTCGAGCGGGGGGCCGTCCTACGAGCAGTACTTC. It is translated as CASSYSSGGPSYEQYF.

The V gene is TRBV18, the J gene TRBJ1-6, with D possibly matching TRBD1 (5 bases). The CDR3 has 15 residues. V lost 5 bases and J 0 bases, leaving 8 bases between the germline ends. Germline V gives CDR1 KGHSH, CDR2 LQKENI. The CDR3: CASSDDSSYNSPLHF. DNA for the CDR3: TGTGCCAGCTCAGATGACAGCTCCTATAATTCACCCCTCCACTTT.

The CDR3 is CASSEDSDNSNQPQHF. The CDR3 nucleotides read TGTGCCAGCAGTGAAGATTCAGACAATAGCAATCAGCCCCAGCATTTT. This chain joins TRBV25-1 and TRBJ1-5; D uncertain. From germline, CDR1 is MGHDK and CDR2 SYGVNS. This CDR3 region has 16 residues. Deletions cut 2 bases from V and 0 bases from J, with 11 bases between.

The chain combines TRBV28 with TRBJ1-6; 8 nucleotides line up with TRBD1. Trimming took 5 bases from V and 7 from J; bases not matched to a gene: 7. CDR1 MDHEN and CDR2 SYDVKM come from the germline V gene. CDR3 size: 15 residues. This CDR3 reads CASSKRDRRNSPLHF. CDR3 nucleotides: TGTGCCAGCAGTAAAAGGGACAGGAGGAATTCACCCCTCCACTTT.

This CDR3 reads CASSQDLTWGQRTEKLFF. The CDR3 DNA follows: TGTGCCAGCAGCCAAGATTTAACTTGGGGGCAGCGGACTGAAAAACTGTTTTTT. V is TRBV14 and J is TRBJ1-4, with D tentatively TRBD1 (6 bases). Deletions cut 0 bases from V and 7 bases from J, with 21 bases between. Per the germline V gene, CDR1 is SGHDN and CDR2 is FVKESK. The length of the CDR3 is 18 residues.

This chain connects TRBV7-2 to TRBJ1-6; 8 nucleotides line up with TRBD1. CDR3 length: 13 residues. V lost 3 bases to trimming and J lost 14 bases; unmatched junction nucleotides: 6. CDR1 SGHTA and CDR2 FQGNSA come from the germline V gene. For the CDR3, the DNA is TGTGCCAGCAGCTTCGGACAGGGTGGGTCCCTCCACTTT. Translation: CASSFGQGGSLHF.